This TCR beta chain was recorded in a study of T-cell reconstitution after alpha-beta-depleted transplantation in children. General study findings and limits: Diversity of TCRbeta at day 60 was high in some patients, arising from surviving recipient T cells and thymic progenitors. Newly produced T cells mostly accounted for T-cell counts and diversity one year post-transplant. Expanded graft clones numbering several hundred reportedly gave rise to alpha-beta T cells about two months after transplant.

Only a few counts were recorded for this clonotype. What it recognizes is unknown. This CDR3 is 16 amino acids long. After removal of 6 bases from V and 0 bases from J, the junction contained 10 bases not matched to a gene. A library of TCRbeta sequences, prepared with unique molecular identifiers, was generated. Using its own MiXCR run on the PCR reads, TCRdb lists one record per CDR3 protein. In the table there are over 45,000 distinct CDR3 sequences, around a tenth of which are singletons. The chain has TRBV12-3 or TRBV12-4 and TRBJ1-1, with 7 positions matching TRBD1. Sequencing used PBMCs, mostly from graft donor cells, obtained 60 days after TCRalphabeta/CD19-depleted stem cell transplant. The sequence came from a male patient under 10 years old who had a stem cell transplant for chronic granulomatous disease, so the T cells may come from the graft donor. The CDR3 is CASREGGSGVNTEAFF. The CDR3 nucleotides read TGTGCCAGCAGAGAAGGGGGCTCGGGAGTGAACACTGAAGCTTTCTTT.